The 2 T cell receptor beta chains reported below all come from one sample, sequenced in a study of human T cells and chemical hapten exposure. Noted time point: pre-sensitization, week 0. Treatment indicated: therapeutic diphenylcyclopropenone sensitization with weekly scalp DPC. TCRdb re-called the RACE reads with MiXCR, one entry per CDR3 protein. This table has under 200,000 distinct CDR3 sequences, more than 25% appearing once. Sequenced material: whole blood, taken in connection with sensitization to the hapten diphenylcyclopropenone (DPC). The receptor set was obtained from a woman in her twenties or thirties with alopecia areata. Some clones in this sample may be carry-over from other donors' samples.

This clonotype has just a few counts. This chain joins TRBV20-1 and TRBJ2-1; 12 positions agree with TRBD2. CDR3 length equals 18 residues. Germline assignment: CDR1 DFQATT and CDR2 SNEGSKA (reference sequence). J was trimmed by 7 bases and V by 3 bases; bases with no gene match: 16. DNA for the CDR3: TGCAGTGCTAGGGAACGATTACTAGCGGGGGGCCCCGGGAATGAGCAGTTCTTC. Its protein is CSARERLLAGGPGNEQFF.

CDR3 DNA sequence: TGTGCCAGCAGCGTACAGGGCGATGAGCAGTTCTTC. This codes for CASSVQGDEQFF. V gene TRBV7-9 combines with J gene TRBJ2-1, with a possible D match to TRBD1 (6 bases). Germline CDR1 is SEHNR and CDR2 is FQNEAQ (reference sequence). The CDR3 spans 12 residues. The V and J ends lost 5 bases and 8 bases respectively, with 10 bases between them.